The sample holds a few counts of the clone carrying this T cell receptor (delta chain). Its antigen is as yet unknown. These data come from a study of Vδ1+ human thymocytes. Trimming took 0 bases from V and 2 from J, leaving 9 bases between them. CDR1 and CDR2 (germline): GEAIGNYY, EKD. CDR3 length equals 14 residues. Study results and caveats: Unexpected Vdelta2 sequences could cause misinterpretation of bulk repertoire data. Donors shared many TRG clonotypes but few TRD clonotypes. Thymic TRG and TRD repertoires appeared highly polyclonal. Thymic delta-chain repertoires held 20% to 25% Vdelta2 sequences and few Vdelta3, despite high sort purity.

The template was reverse-transcribed extracted RNA. CDR3 amplicons came from multiplex PCR with pooled V-gene forward and constant-region reverse primers. TCRdb redid the clone calls on the multiplex PCR reads with CATT. Here the sample spans around 23,000 delta-chain clones, nearly 7.5% being singletons. Thymocytes were sorted as CD3+ TCRVdelta1+ TCRVdelta2- after alphabeta T cell depletion. This TCR was recovered from a girl under three years old who had congenital heart surgery. Sequences were obtained from Vdelta1+ gamma-delta thymocytes from the thymus. Indicated subset: FACS-sorted CD3+ TCRalphabeta- TCRVdelta1+ TCRVdelta2- thymocytes. The chain couples TRDV2 to TRDJ1; a weak D match, TRDD3 (5 bases). The CDR3 protein is CACDTMWDTDKLIF. CDR3 coding DNA: TGTGCCTGTGACACCATGTGGGATACCGATAAACTCATCTTT.